This TCR beta chain was observed in a study of regulatory T cells in long-lasting Graves disease. Time point: persistent/refractory GD, antithyroid drugs over 5 years with positive TRAb. PBMCs were the source of the RNA used for TCR sequencing. At least ten counts were recorded for this clonotype. iRepertoire HTBI primers and Arm-PCR of CDR3 regions built TCR beta libraries. MiXCR, applied by TCRdb to the multiplex PCR reads, yields one record per CDR3 protein. The sample records approximately 440,000 distinct CDR3 sequences, 20% to 25% being singletons. Germline CDR1 reads MNHNS; CDR2 reads SASEGT. Trimming shortened V by 8 bases and J by 0 bases, and 10 bases separated the two germline ends. The CDR3 runs 13 residues.

The chain has TRBV6-1 and TRBJ1-1; D possibly corresponds to TRBD1 (6 bases). The source was peripheral blood mononuclear cells (PBMCs), collected when the disease was refractory, from a patient treated with antithyroid drugs. The receptor comes from a female donor with Graves disease. The CDR3 here is CASEGGVNTEAFF. The CDR3 nucleotides are TGTGCCAGCGAGGGGGGCGTGAACACTGAAGCTTTCTTT.